The 27 T cell receptor beta chains reported below all come from one sample, sequenced in a study of blood T cells in healthy people across ages (dated by TCRdb to the mid-2010s). Libraries were built with 5' RACE. This sample was sequenced with an Illumina HiSeq 2500. A second PCR of about 7 to 12 cycles was run with a J-beta primer mix and a sample-barcoded 5' primer. In TCRdb, the public reads were trimmed at Q25 with fastp and aligned with MiXCR, with productive beta chains retained. Rows matching on CDR3 protein sequence are summarized as one entry with the most common DNA and genes. A total of some 1.7 million distinct CDR3 sequences appear in this sample, about 28% of them only once. 7% to 9% of the sample belongs to the ten largest clones. The sample comprised blood. The receptors originated from a woman in her thirties in good health.

The rearrangement uses TRBV7-9 and TRBJ2-7; the D gene is possibly TRBD1 (7 bases). CDR3 size: 16 residues. The V end was cut by 5 bases, the J end by 3 bases, with 20 bases between. Germline V gives CDR1 SEHNR, CDR2 FQNEAQ (reference sequence). For the CDR3, the DNA is TGTGCCAGCAGCGGGGGGTGGGGACAGACTGTCTACGAGCAGTACTTC. This codes for CASSGGWGQTVYEQYF.

CDR3 DNA: TGTGCCAGCTCACCAAGTTTGACGGGATCCTCCTACGAGCAGTACTTC. It translates to CASSPSLTGSSYEQYF. The chain couples TRBV18 to TRBJ2-7; D is possibly TRBD2 (5 bases). This CDR3 is 16 amino acids long. Trimming cost V 2 bases and J 0 bases, with 14 bases left between them. CDR1 and CDR2 (germline): KGHSH, LQKENI.

This clonotype was seen only a few times. The chain recombines TRBV12-3 or TRBV12-4 with TRBJ2-3; TRBD1 might be the D (5 bases). This CDR3 is 14 amino acids long. With 5 bases removed from V and 4 bases from J, the gap between germline ends came to 13 bases. CDR3 bases: TGTGCCAGCAGTACCGGGCCCAGGGCAGATACGCAGTATTTT. Translation gives CASSTGPRADTQYF.

The table lists this clonotype with a few counts. J is TRBJ2-7 and V is TRBV12-3 or TRBV12-4; weak D call: TRBD1 (6 bases). The DNA end is a closer match to TRBJ2-5, so the J assignment may be wrong. The CDR3 covers 13 residues. CDR3 region: CASTAGQLKTQYF. CDR3 DNA: TGTGCCAGCACCGCCGGACAGTTGAAGACCCAGTACTTC.

This clonotype was detected ten times or more. The chain is built from TRBV3-1 and TRBJ2-7; D remains ambiguous. Trimming removed 0 bases from V and 11 bases from J, with 8 bases in between. Germline V gene data show CDR1 as LGHDT and CDR2 as YNNKEL (reference sequence). This CDR3 has 11 residues. The CDR3 DNA sequence: TGTGCCAGCAGCCAAGATCTCGCGAAGTACTTC. It yields the protein CASSQDLAKYF.

There are many counts of this clonotype. This sequence joins TRBV10-3 and TRBJ2-7; 9 bases are shared with TRBD2. CDR1 and CDR2 (germline): ENHRY, SYGVKD. The V and J ends lost 3 bases and 3 bases, in that order; junction bases with no gene match: 6. This CDR3 contains 15 residues. The CDR3 DNA reads TGTGCCATCAGTGACCCGGGACTAGCTAACTACGAGCAGTACTTC. Translation: CAISDPGLANYEQYF.

This clonotype was seen more than once but under ten times. The chain uses TRBV5-6 and TRBJ2-1, with 8 positions matching TRBD1. Germline trimming cut 4 bases from V and 6 bases from J; bases unmatched to any gene: 9. Germline V gene data show CDR1 as SGHDT and CDR2 as YYEEEE. The CDR3 runs 15 residues. CDR3 protein: CASSPDRGGPNEQFF. Here the CDR3 DNA reads TGTGCCAGCAGCCCCGACAGGGGCGGACCCAATGAGCAGTTCTTC.

This clonotype was recorded a few times. The chain is built from TRBV20-1 and TRBJ2-7; D is possibly TRBD2 (5 bases). Germline loops: CDR1 DFQATT, CDR2 SNEGSKA (reference sequence). The CDR3 is 11 amino acids. The ends were cut back, 6 bases at V and 3 bases at J, with 9 bases in the middle. The CDR3 loop is CSASGNYEQYF. The CDR3 DNA reads as TGCAGTGCGAGCGGCAACTACGAGCAGTACTTC.

This clonotype occurred a few times. The chain has TRBV20-1 and TRBJ1-3, with D unclear. This CDR3 is 14 amino acids long. Germline V gene lookup returns CDR1 DFQATT and CDR2 SNEGSKA (reference sequence). The V end was cut by 3 bases, the J end by 0 bases, with 9 bases between. The CDR3 coding sequence is TGCAGTGCTAGGGTCGGGTTCTCTGGAAACACCATATATTTT. Its protein is CSARVGFSGNTIYF.

This clonotype was picked up many times. The genes are TRBV29-1 and TRBJ2-3; D remains unclear. The length of the CDR3 is 9 residues. With 4 bases removed from V and 4 bases from J, the gap between germline ends came to 0 bases. Per germline, CDR1 SQVTM and CDR2 ANQGSEA. The CDR3 sequence: CSVADTQYF. The CDR3 DNA is TGCAGCGTTGCAGATACGCAGTATTTT.

The rearrangement joins TRBV10-3 to TRBJ2-5, with D possibly being TRBD1 (6 bases). CDR1 is ENHRY and CDR2 is SYGVKD in the germline V gene. V was trimmed by 0 bases and J by 0 bases, leaving 17 bases between them. The CDR3 is made up of 18 amino acids. The DNA of the CDR3 is TGTGCCATCAGTGAGTCGACTCGGACAGCTTCGTACCAAGAGACCCAGTACTTC. Translated, it gives CAISESTRTASYQETQYF.

At least ten counts were recorded for this clonotype. The chain's CDR3 is CSARVSRSPNEVETQYF. CDR3 sequence (DNA): TGCAGTGCTAGAGTATCCAGGTCACCCAACGAGGTGGAGACCCAGTACTTC. The rearrangement links TRBV20-1 to TRBJ2-5, with D unclear. With 1 base removed from V and 5 bases from J, the gap between germline ends came to 23 bases. This CDR3 is built from 17 residues. CDR1 DFQATT and CDR2 SNEGSKA come from the germline V gene (reference sequence).

The chain links TRBV2 to TRBJ2-3; D is ambiguous. The CDR3 totals 15 residues. The germline V gene has CDR1 SNHLY and CDR2 FYNNEI. V was cut by 9 bases and J by 1 base, with 17 bases left in between. CDR3 sequence: CARTEGTTGTDTQYF. In DNA form, the CDR3 reads TGTGCCAGGACGGAAGGTACTACTGGCACAGATACGCAGTATTTT.

This chain connects TRBV7-2 to TRBJ1-1; no definite D call. CDR1 and CDR2 (germline): SGHTA, FQGNSA. Trimming left V 2 bases short and J 4 bases short, with 11 bases between. This CDR3 region has 14 residues. The CDR3 DNA sequence: TGTGCCAGCAGCTTACGTCAGGCTATCACTGAAGCTTTCTTT. It translates to CASSLRQAITEAFF.

This clonotype occurred many times. The rearrangement joins TRBV6-6 to TRBJ2-1; 9 bases align to TRBD1. Germline assignment: CDR1 MNHNY and CDR2 SVGAGI (reference sequence). The CDR3 spans 14 residues. V shed 8 bases, J shed 3 bases, and the junction held 5 bases outside the gene matches. In DNA, the CDR3 is TGTGCCAGCCAAGGACAGGGGTTCTACAATGAGCAGTTCTTC. Translated: CASQGQGFYNEQFF.

J is TRBJ2-1 and V is TRBV20-1; no clear D. The ends were cut back, 6 bases at V and 0 bases at J, with 12 bases in the middle. This CDR3 is built from 14 residues. Germline assignment: CDR1 DFQATT and CDR2 SNEGSKA (reference sequence). The CDR3 spells CSAHVRASYNEQFF. CDR3 DNA: TGCAGTGCCCATGTTAGAGCCTCCTACAATGAGCAGTTCTTC.

At least ten counts were recorded for this clonotype. J is TRBJ2-1 and V is TRBV4-3, with D perhaps TRBD2 (6 bases). This CDR3 spans 15 amino acids. Trimming cost V 0 bases and J 7 bases, with 13 bases left between them. Germline V gene lookup returns CDR1 LGHNA and CDR2 YSLEER. CDR3 coding DNA: TGCGCCAGCAGCCAAGACACTAAACGGGAGAATGAGCAGTTCTTC. Encoded protein: CASSQDTKRENEQFF.

The sample holds a few counts of this clonotype. The gene calls are TRBV20-1 and TRBJ2-1; 10 bases are a match to TRBD1. The junction had 8 bases not matched to a gene; V was cut back by 5 bases and J by 10 bases. Germline V CDR1 and CDR2: DFQATT, SNEGSKA (reference sequence). The CDR3 contains 13 residues. The CDR3 here is CSAPGQGRAEQFF. As DNA, the CDR3 is TGCAGTGCTCCGGGACAGGGGAGGGCCGAGCAGTTCTTC.

The chain joins TRBV12-3 or TRBV12-4 to TRBJ2-3, with D perhaps TRBD1 (6 bases). V was pared by 7 bases and J by 0 bases, with 11 bases between. This CDR3 is built from 14 residues. This chain's CDR3 is CASTLGASTDTQYF. CDR3 bases: TGTGCCAGCACCTTGGGGGCGAGCACAGATACGCAGTATTTT.

In its sample, this clonotype was seen once. This sequence may be a read error, since a much larger clone differs from it by one base. The CDR3 reads CASSLLAGDSEQYF. The CDR3 nucleotides are TGTGCCAGCAGCTTACTAGCGGGGGACTCGGAACAGTACTTC. This chain uses TRBV7-3 with TRBJ2-4; TRBD2 matches 10 bases. Trimming cost V 2 bases and J 13 bases; bases outside gene matches: 8. Germline V CDR1 and CDR2: SGHTA, FQGTGA. CDR3 length equals 14 residues.

This clonotype has just one count. This sequence joins TRBV20-1 and TRBJ1-5; no clear D. V was pared by 6 bases and J by 3 bases, with 12 bases between. There are 13 residues in the CDR3. The germline gives CDR1 DFQATT, CDR2 SNEGSKA (reference sequence). Here the CDR3 reads CSAPTALNQPQHF. The CDR3 bases are TGCAGTGCCCCGACGGCCCTCAATCAGCCCCAGCATTTT.

The V call is TRBV13, the J call TRBJ2-5; 9 bases map to TRBD1. Gene TRBJ2-7 matches the end of the DNA better, so the J call may be wrong. This CDR3 comprises 15 residues. Germline assignment: CDR1 PRHDT and CDR2 FYEKMQ (reference sequence). CDR3 nucleotides: TGTGCCAGCAGCCCGCCAGGGACAGGGCAGCACGAGCAGTACTTC. This translates into CASSPPGTGQHEQYF.

The V and J genes are TRBV9 and TRBJ2-1; 7 nucleotides agree with TRBD2. Germline V gives CDR1 SGDLS, CDR2 YYNGEE. The CDR3 sequence is 17 residues long. V trimming: 4 bases; J trimming: 8 bases; junction bases outside the gene matches: 18. DNA of the CDR3: TGTGCCAGCAGCATCCCGGGAGGACAAGACGTTGGGGATGAGCAGTTCTTC. This codes for CASSIPGGQDVGDEQFF. Full variable domain (outside the CDR3, taken from reference TRBV9 and TRBJ2-1): DSGVTQTPKHLITATGQRVTLRCSPRSGDLSVYWYQQSLDQGLQFLIQYYNGEERAKGNILERFSAQQFPDLHSELNLSSLELGDSALYFCASSIPGGQDVGDEQFFGPGTRLTVL.

This chain joins TRBV20-1 and TRBJ2-1; 9 bases map to TRBD2. The trim removed 1 base at V and 3 bases at J, leaving 7 bases unmatched. CDR1 DFQATT and CDR2 SNEGSKA come from the germline V gene (reference sequence). The CDR3 is 16 amino acids. The CDR3 DNA is TGCAGTGCTAGAGTTCTAGCGGGAACCGACTACAATGAGCAGTTCTTC. It yields the protein CSARVLAGTDYNEQFF.

The chain joins TRBV6-5 to TRBJ2-3, with 12 positions matching TRBD2. The V gene end was trimmed by 0 bases and the J gene end by 0 bases; junction bases not matched to a gene: 7. The CDR3 sequence is 19 residues long. Germline values: CDR1 MNHEY, CDR2 SVGAGI. CDR3 protein: CASSYSTSGGLTSTDTQYF. Written as DNA, the CDR3 is TGTGCCAGCAGTTACTCGACTAGCGGGGGACTAACTAGCACAGATACGCAGTATTTT.

The chain is built from TRBV5-1 and TRBJ2-5; TRBD1 is a possible D gene (5 bases). CDR3 length: 16 residues. V lost 3 bases, J lost 5 bases, and 20 bases lay in between. CDR1 is SGHRS and CDR2 is YFSETQ in the germline V gene. The CDR3 region is CASSYPNDSSGETQYF. CDR3 nucleotide sequence: TGCGCCAGCAGCTACCCCAACGACAGTTCCGGGGAGACCCAGTACTTC.

The chain carries TRBV11-2 and TRBJ2-1, with D hard to call. The CDR3 runs to 14 residues. V was cut by 0 bases and J by 5 bases, with 8 bases left in between. Germline values: CDR1 SGHAT, CDR2 FQNNGV. CDR3: CASSLDPANNEQFF. The CDR3 DNA reads as TGTGCCAGCAGCTTAGACCCTGCCAACAATGAGCAGTTCTTC.